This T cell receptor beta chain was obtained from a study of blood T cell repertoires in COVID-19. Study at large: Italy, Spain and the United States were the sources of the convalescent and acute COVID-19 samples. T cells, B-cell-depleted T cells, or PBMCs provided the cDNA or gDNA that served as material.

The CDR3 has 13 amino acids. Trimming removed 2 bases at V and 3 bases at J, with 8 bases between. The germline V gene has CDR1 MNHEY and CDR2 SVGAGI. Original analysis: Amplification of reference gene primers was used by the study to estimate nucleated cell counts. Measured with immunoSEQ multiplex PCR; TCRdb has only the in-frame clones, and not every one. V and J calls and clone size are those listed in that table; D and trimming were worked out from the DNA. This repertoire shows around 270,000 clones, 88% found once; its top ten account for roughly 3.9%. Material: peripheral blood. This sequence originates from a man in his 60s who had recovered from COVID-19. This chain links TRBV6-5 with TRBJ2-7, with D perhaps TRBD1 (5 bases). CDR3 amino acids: CASSYRTNYEQYF. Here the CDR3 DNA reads TGTGCCAGCAGTTACAGGACAAACTACGAGCAGTACTTC.